Following are 27 T cell receptor beta chains from one sample sequenced in a study of blood T cell repertoires in COVID-19. Sequencing used immunoSEQ multiplex PCR; TCRdb keeps in-frame clones, though not all of them. The profile shows under 250,000 clones, under 90% of them singletons. Sequencing input: peripheral blood. All receptors derive from a man in his sixties who had recovered from COVID-19.

The V and J genes are TRBV5-1 and TRBJ2-2; perhaps TRBD1 as D (6 bases). The CDR3 totals 16 residues. V was trimmed by 0 bases and J by 1 base, leaving 10 bases between them. The germline CDR1 and CDR2 sequences are SGHRS and YFSETQ. The CDR3 DNA reads TGCGCCAGCAGCTTGGATCCAGGGGTGAACACCGGGGAGCTGTTTTTT. As protein: CASSLDPGVNTGELFF.

The chain is built from TRBV27 and TRBJ2-7, with D possibly TRBD2 on 6 matching bases. Trimming cost V 5 bases and J 0 bases, with 17 bases left between them. Germline values: CDR1 MNHEY, CDR2 SMNVEV (reference sequence). The CDR3 consists of 16 residues. The CDR3 coding sequence is TGTGCCAGCAGTCCCCGGGAGAGGCCCAACTCCTACGAGCAGTACTTC. Translation: CASSPRERPNSYEQYF.

J is TRBJ2-2 and V is TRBV9; D is unclear. V lost 0 bases, J lost 10 bases, and 4 bases lay in between. The germline gives CDR1 SGDLS, CDR2 YYNGEE. The CDR3 is made up of 11 amino acids. The CDR3 coding sequence is TGTGCCAGCAGCGTAGCCCAGGAGCTGTTTTTT. This encodes CASSVAQELFF.

The chain recombines TRBV2 with TRBJ1-5, with D perhaps matching TRBD1 (5 bases). The CDR3 is 14 amino acids. Trimming took 6 bases from V and 4 from J, leaving 13 bases between them. Looked up from germline, CDR1 is SNHLY and CDR2 is FYNNEI. CDR3 sequence: CASSRTKGNQPQHF. CDR3 bases: TGTGCCAGCAGCCGGACAAAAGGGAATCAGCCCCAGCATTTT. Combining the CDR3 with reference TRBV2 and TRBJ1-5 gives the whole variable domain EPEVTQTPSHQVTQMGQEVILRCVPISNHLYFYWYRQILGQKVEFLVSFYNNEISEKSEIFDDQFSVERPDGSNFTLKIRSTKLEDSAMYFCASSRTKGNQPQHFGDGTRLSIL.

This clone was counted once. The chain carries TRBV13 and TRBJ2-5, with D hard to call. V was pared by 6 bases and J by 2 bases, with 7 bases between. The CDR3 consists of 12 residues. Germline CDR1 PRHDT, CDR2 FYEKMQ (reference sequence). CDR3 nucleotide sequence: TGTGCCAGCAGTTTGTCGCAAGAGACCCAGTACTTC. Translated, it gives CASSLSQETQYF. Variable domain in full (rest from reference TRBV13 and TRBJ2-5): AAGVIQSPRHLIKEKRETATLKCYPIPRHDTVYWYQQGPGQDPQFLISFYEKMQSDKGSIPDRFSAQQFSDYHSELNMSSLELGDSALYFCASSLSQETQYFGPGTRLLVL.

The rearrangement uses TRBV7-3 and TRBJ2-1; D may be TRBD1 (5 bases). In germline, CDR1 is SGHTA, CDR2 FQGTGA. The V end lost 5 bases, the J end lost 10 bases, and 15 bases lay between the germline ends. This CDR3 comprises 13 residues. CDR3 amino acids: CASSLGDWREQFF. CDR3 sequence (DNA): TGTGCCAGCAGCCTAGGGGATTGGAGAGAGCAGTTCTTC. The entire variable domain, with the rest obtained from reference TRBV7-3 and TRBJ2-1, is as follows: GAGVSQTPSNKVTEKGKYVELRCDPISGHTALYWYRQSLGQGPEFLIYFQGTGAADDSGLPNDRFFAVRPEGSVSTLKIQRTERGDSAVYLCASSLGDWREQFFGPGTRLTVL.

The rearrangement uses TRBV6-5 and TRBJ2-3; tentative D call: TRBD2 (5 bases). Trimming took 5 bases from V and 2 from J, leaving 14 bases between them. Looked up from germline, CDR1 is MNHEY and CDR2 is SVGAGI. The CDR3 extends over 15 amino acids. CDR3 nucleotide sequence: TGTGCCAGCAGTACCTCGGGGTACTACACAGATACGCAGTATTTT. Translation: CASSTSGYYTDTQYF.

The J gene is TRBJ1-1, the V gene TRBV5-1, with D hard to call. The CDR3 covers 13 residues. The germline V gene encodes CDR1 SGHRS and CDR2 YFSETQ. The V end lost 1 base, the J end lost 1 base, and 5 bases lay between the germline ends. The CDR3 DNA is TGCGCCAGCAGCTTGTTATGGAACACTGAAGCTTTCTTT. The encoded protein is CASSLLWNTEAFF.

V and J are TRBV9 and TRBJ1-2; D unclear. Trimming removed 0 bases at V and 8 bases at J, with 8 bases between. The CDR3 covers 12 residues. Germline CDR1 is SGDLS and CDR2 is YYNGEE. Here the CDR3 DNA reads TGTGCCAGCAGCGTAGGTCCCGGGGGCTACACCTTC. It yields the protein CASSVGPGGYTF. The variable domain in full, completed from reference TRBV9 and TRBJ1-2, reads DSGVTQTPKHLITATGQRVTLRCSPRSGDLSVYWYQQSLDQGLQFLIQYYNGEERAKGNILERFSAQQFPDLHSELNLSSLELGDSALYFCASSVGPGGYTFGSGTRLTVV.

The gene calls are TRBV19 and TRBJ1-4; D call uncertain. This CDR3 spans 14 amino acids. V was cut by 3 bases and J by 2 bases, with 7 bases left in between. Germline CDR1 and CDR2: LNHDA and SQIVND (reference sequence). CDR3 sequence (DNA): TGTGCCAGTAGTATTGGCAGTACTAATGAAAAACTGTTTTTT. Protein sequence: CASSIGSTNEKLFF.

The gene calls are TRBV4-2 and TRBJ2-7, with 7 nucleotides matching TRBD1. The CDR3 has 13 residues. The ends lost 2 bases at V and 4 bases at J; junction bases unmatched: 2. Germline CDR1 LGHNA, CDR2 YNFKEQ. The CDR3 sequence: CASSQQGQYEQYF. In nucleotides, the CDR3 is TGTGCCAGCAGCCAACAGGGACAGTACGAGCAGTACTTC.

The chain employs TRBV3-1 (or the pseudogene TRBV3-2) and TRBJ2-7; D gene uncertain. CDR1 is LGHDT and CDR2 is YNNKEL in the germline V gene (reference sequence). The ends were cut back, 1 base at V and 1 base at J, with 11 bases in the middle. The CDR3 is made up of 15 amino acids. CDR3 sequence: CASSQGWATSYEQYF. The CDR3 bases are TGTGCCAGCAGCCAAGGGTGGGCTACGTCCTACGAGCAGTACTTC.

The chain combines TRBV28 with TRBJ2-1, with 11 nucleotides matching TRBD1. The CDR3 sequence is 16 residues long. The V gene's germline CDR1 is MDHEN and CDR2 SYDVKM. V shed 6 bases, J shed 6 bases, and the junction held 10 bases outside the gene matches. This chain's CDR3 is CASSGTGGFRGNEQFF. CDR3 nucleotide sequence: TGTGCCAGCAGCGGGACAGGGGGTTTCAGGGGCAATGAGCAGTTCTTC.

The chain joins TRBV19 to TRBJ2-2; 11 nucleotides match TRBD2. Losses at the gene ends were 7 bases for V and 5 bases for J; bases not matched to a gene: 15. Germline assignment: CDR1 LNHDA and CDR2 SQIVND (reference sequence). This CDR3 has 18 amino acids. DNA of the CDR3: TGTGCCAGTACCCTCACTAGCGGGAGACCCTACGAAACCGGGGAGCTGTTTTTT. As protein: CASTLTSGRPYETGELFF.

The CDR3 region is CASSYDDRVNTEAFF. CDR3 DNA sequence: TGTGCCAGCAGCTATGATGACAGGGTAAACACTGAAGCTTTCTTT. The chain is built from TRBV9 and TRBJ1-1; 7 nucleotides line up with TRBD1. After removal of 4 bases from V and 2 bases from J, the junction contained 8 bases not matched to a gene. The V gene's germline CDR1 is SGDLS and CDR2 YYNGEE. CDR3 length: 15 amino acids.

This sequence joins TRBV6-5 and TRBJ2-7; possible D gene TRBD1, 6 bases. The V and J ends lost 0 bases and 6 bases respectively, with 18 bases between them. The CDR3 runs 16 residues. CDR1 and CDR2 (germline): MNHEY, SVGAGI. CDR3 sequence (DNA): TGTGCCAGCAGTTACTCCCCCGGGGCAGGGGCTAGCGAGCAGTACTTC. This codes for CASSYSPGAGASEQYF.

The chain is built from TRBV27 and TRBJ2-3; TRBD2 might be the D (5 bases). Germline V gene lookup returns CDR1 MNHEY and CDR2 SMNVEV (reference sequence). Trimming stripped 6 bases from V and 0 bases from J, with 7 bases between. CDR3 length equals 13 residues. CDR3 bases: TGTGCCAGCAGGACTATCAGCACAGATACGCAGTATTTT. This sequence encodes CASRTISTDTQYF.

This clone was counted once. The J gene is TRBJ2-2, the V gene TRBV11-3, with 9 bases lining up with TRBD2. The junction had 8 bases not matched to a gene; V was cut back by 5 bases and J by 7 bases. The CDR3 loop spans 15 amino acids. The germline gives CDR1 SGHNT, CDR2 YENEEA. The CDR3 sequence is CASSLRSGGSGELFF. As DNA, the CDR3 is TGTGCCAGCAGCCTACGCAGCGGGGGGAGCGGGGAGCTGTTTTTT.

The V call is TRBV15, the J call TRBJ2-7; 11 nucleotides agree with TRBD1. Germline lookup yields CDR1 LNHNV and CDR2 YYDKDF (reference sequence). V lost 5 bases and J lost 5; bases outside the gene matches: 5. This CDR3 is built from 14 residues. The CDR3 reads CATSPGQGVHEQYF. In DNA form, the CDR3 reads TGTGCCACCAGCCCGGGACAGGGGGTCCACGAGCAGTACTTC.

The CDR3 sequence is CASSLEGGSEQYF. CDR3 DNA sequence: TGTGCCAGCAGCTTAGAAGGGGGATCCGAGCAGTACTTC. The chain combines TRBV11-2 with TRBJ2-7, with a tentative D call TRBD1 (6 bases). This CDR3 is 13 amino acids long. Germline-derived CDR1 and CDR2 are SGHAT and FQNNGV. Trimming took off 0 bases at V and 6 bases at J, with 9 bases between the two ends.

The chain recombines TRBV5-1 with TRBJ2-3; the match to TRBD1 covers 7 bases. The CDR3 has 14 residues. Trimming cost V 2 bases and J 2 bases; bases outside gene matches: 2. In germline, CDR1 is SGHRS, CDR2 YFSETQ. This chain's CDR3 is CASSFGTVTDTQYF. The DNA of the CDR3 is TGCGCCAGCAGCTTCGGGACAGTCACAGATACGCAGTATTTT. The full variable domain, in which reference TRBV5-1 and TRBJ2-3 provide the parts outside the CDR3, is KAGVTQTPRYLIKTRGQQVTLSCSPISGHRSVSWYQQTPGQGLQFLFEYFSETQRNKGNFPGRFSGRQFSNSRSEMNVSTLELGDSALYLCASSFGTVTDTQYFGPGTRLTVL.

The chain couples TRBV13 to TRBJ2-7; 12 positions agree with TRBD2. Losses at the gene ends were 4 bases for V and 7 bases for J; bases not matched to a gene: 8. Germline V gene sequence: CDR1 PRHDT, CDR2 FYEKMQ (reference sequence). The CDR3 sequence is 15 residues long. The CDR3 here is CASSSRLAGDQEQYF. The CDR3 coding sequence is TGTGCCAGCAGCTCCAGACTAGCGGGAGATCAAGAGCAGTACTTC.

The chain uses TRBV18 and TRBJ2-2; D remains unclear. The germline gives CDR1 KGHSH, CDR2 LQKENI. Between the trimmed V and J ends, which lost 3 bases and 9 bases, there was a span of 8 bases. CDR3 length equals 12 residues. CDR3 sequence: CASSPARRELFF. The CDR3 region has the DNA TGTGCCAGCTCACCGGCGAGGCGGGAGCTGTTTTTT.

The rearrangement joins TRBV6-5 to TRBJ2-1; tentatively, D is TRBD2 (7 bases). The V end lost 7 bases, the J end lost 0 bases, and 13 bases lay between the germline ends. The CDR3 extends over 15 amino acids. CDR1 MNHEY and CDR2 SVGAGI come from the germline V gene. CDR3 bases: TGTGCCAGCATGGGAGGGACACTCTCCTACAATGAGCAGTTCTTC. Amino acids: CASMGGTLSYNEQFF.

The chain links TRBV6-5 to TRBJ2-7; possible D gene TRBD1, 5 bases. The CDR3 has 15 residues. CDR1 is MNHEY and CDR2 is SVGAGI in the germline V gene. The V and J ends lost 0 bases and 0 bases respectively, with 9 bases between them. For the CDR3, the DNA is TGTGCCAGCAGTTACTCGCCCCAGGGCTCCTACGAGCAGTACTTC. It is translated as CASSYSPQGSYEQYF.

The sample holds one count of this clone. The chain couples TRBV5-1 to TRBJ2-2; 10 nucleotides match TRBD1. The V segment lost 0 bases and the J segment 6 bases; nucleotides outside the gene matches: 5. The CDR3 is 16 amino acids. Germline assignment: CDR1 SGHRS and CDR2 YFSETQ. The CDR3 DNA reads TGCGCCAGCAGCTTGGCGGATGGACAGGGGGCCGGGGAGCTGTTTTTT. Protein: CASSLADGQGAGELFF.

This clone has only one observation. For the CDR3, the DNA is TGCGCCAGCAGCCAAATAGCGGGCCCCTACGAGCAGTACTTC. Amino acids: CASSQIAGPYEQYF. The chain has TRBV4-3 and TRBJ2-7, with 7 nucleotides matching TRBD2. The CDR3 has 14 amino acids. Germline V gene data show CDR1 as LGHNA and CDR2 as YSLEER. The J segment lost 2 bases and the V segment lost 2 bases, leaving 3 bases of the junction unmatched.